These 8 T cell receptor beta chains came from one sample sequenced in a study of T cells in Graves' hyperthyroidism and ophthalmopathy. RNA transcripts yielded amplified TCR beta CDR3 regions. HTBI primers were the set used in a first-round RT-PCR of the TCR CDR3. TCRdb ran MiXCR on the multiplex PCR reads and lists one entry per CDR3 protein. The sample has a few hundred thousand distinct CDR3 sequences, under 60% seen once. Sample: peripheral blood or thyroid tissue (not recorded which). All receptors come from a woman under 30 with Graves' hyperthyroidism.

The chain has TRBV2 and TRBJ1-5; 9 bases are shared with TRBD1. The CDR3 consists of 14 residues. Germline V lookup: CDR1 SNHLY, CDR2 FYNNEI. V was pared by 5 bases and J by 7 bases, with 6 bases of the junction left unmatched. Here the CDR3 reads CASSSRDRVQPQHF. CDR3 bases: TGTGCCAGCAGTAGCCGGGACAGGGTCCAGCCCCAGCATTTT. Using reference TRBV2 and TRBJ1-5 for the parts outside the CDR3, the full variable domain is EPEVTQTPSHQVTQMGQEVILRCVPISNHLYFYWYRQILGQKVEFLVSFYNNEISEKSEIFDDQFSVERPDGSNFTLKIRSTKLEDSAMYFCASSSRDRVQPQHFGDGTRLSIL.

The count of this clonotype is one. V and J are TRBV29-1 and TRBJ1-2, with unresolved D. This CDR3 spans 15 amino acids. V lost 2 bases and J 3 bases, leaving 16 bases between the germline ends. CDR1 is SQVTM and CDR2 is ANQGSEA in the germline V gene. The CDR3 bases are TGCAGCGTTGAAAGTGGGGAATACGTTCACTATGGCTACACCTTC. This sequence encodes CSVESGEYVHYGYTF.

V and J are TRBV28 and TRBJ2-5; D is perhaps TRBD2 (6 bases). This CDR3 is 15 amino acids long. Per germline, CDR1 MDHEN and CDR2 SYDVKM. Trimming removed 3 bases at V and 3 bases at J, with 14 bases between. Here the CDR3 reads CASSLAQTSEETQYF. The CDR3 coding sequence is TGTGCCAGCAGTTTGGCACAGACTAGTGAAGAGACCCAGTACTTC.

Comments on this clonotype: One end of the junction varies from germline; a read error may be responsible. V is TRBV5-1 and J is TRBJ1-6; a weak D match, TRBD1 (5 bases). The CDR3 has 15 amino acids. Germline V gives CDR1 SGHRS, CDR2 YFSETQ. The CDR3 reads CASSLVSRVTSPLHF. The CDR3 DNA follows: TGCGCCAGCAGCTTGGTCTCCAGGGTTACTTCACCCCTCCACTTC. Full variable domain (rest looked up from reference TRBV5-1 and TRBJ1-6): KAGVTQTPRYLIKTRGQQVTLSCSPISGHRSVSWYQQTPGQGLQFLFEYFSETQRNKGNFPGRFSGRQFSNSRSEMNVSTLELGDSALYLCASSLVSRVTSPLHFGNGTRLTVT.

This clonotype came up many times. At one end, the junction sequence differs from germline, possibly due to a read error. The chain links TRBV24-1 to TRBJ2-2, with unresolved D. CDR3 length equals 15 residues. Germline loops: CDR1 KGHDR, CDR2 SFDVKD. CDR3 loop: CAISDLYGKDGELFF. CDR3 DNA sequence: TGTGCCATCAGTGATTTGTATGGAAAGGACGGGGAGCTGTTTTTT.

Remarks on this clonotype: A much larger clone lies a single base off, so this may be a read error. The CDR3 carries no conserved terminal phenylalanine or tryptophan, so it likely arises from a read error. The J gene is TRBJ2-7, the V gene TRBV2; 7 bases align to TRBD2. Germline V gives CDR1 SNHLY, CDR2 FYNNEI. The CDR3 has 16 residues. J lost 0 bases, V lost 6 bases, and 11 bases had no gene match. The CDR3, as DNA: TGTGCCAGCAGGGCCCGGGGAGGGGTGAGCTCCTACGAGCAGTACCTC. Translated, it gives CASRARGGVSSYEQYL.

This clonotype was picked up many times. The chain joins TRBV7-2 to TRBJ1-2; 9 bases fit TRBD1. Germline V gives CDR1 SGHTA, CDR2 FQGNSA. V was clipped by 5 bases and J by 6 bases; unmatched bases: 4. The CDR3 has 13 residues. CDR3 sequence reads: CASSRDRAHGYTF. As DNA, the CDR3 is TGTGCCAGCAGCCGGGACAGGGCGCATGGCTACACCTTC.

This clonotype was picked up a small number of times. This chain uses TRBV25-1 with TRBJ2-1; no firm D call. The CDR3 contains 13 residues. The V and J ends lost 2 bases and 3 bases respectively, with 5 bases between them. Germline assignment: CDR1 MGHDK and CDR2 SYGVNS. CDR3 residues: CASSELDYNEQFF. As DNA, the CDR3 is TGTGCCAGCAGTGAACTAGACTACAATGAGCAGTTCTTC.